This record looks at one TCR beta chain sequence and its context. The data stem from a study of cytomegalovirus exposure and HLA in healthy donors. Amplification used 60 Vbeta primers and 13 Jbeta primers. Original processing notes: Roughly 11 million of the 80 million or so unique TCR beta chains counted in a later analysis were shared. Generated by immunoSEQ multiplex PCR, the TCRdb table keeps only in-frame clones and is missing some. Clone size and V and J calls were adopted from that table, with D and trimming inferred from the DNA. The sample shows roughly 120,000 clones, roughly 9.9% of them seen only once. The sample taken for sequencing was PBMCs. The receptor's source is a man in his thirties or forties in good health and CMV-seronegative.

Here the CDR3 reads CASSTSSGGGYEQYF. CDR3 DNA sequence: TGTGCCAGCAGTACGTCTAGCGGGGGCGGGTACGAGCAGTACTTC. This chain links TRBV6-5 with TRBJ2-7; 10 bases line up with TRBD2. J lost 4 bases, V lost 5 bases, and 8 bases had no gene match. The CDR3 consists of 15 residues. Germline V gives CDR1 MNHEY, CDR2 SVGAGI.